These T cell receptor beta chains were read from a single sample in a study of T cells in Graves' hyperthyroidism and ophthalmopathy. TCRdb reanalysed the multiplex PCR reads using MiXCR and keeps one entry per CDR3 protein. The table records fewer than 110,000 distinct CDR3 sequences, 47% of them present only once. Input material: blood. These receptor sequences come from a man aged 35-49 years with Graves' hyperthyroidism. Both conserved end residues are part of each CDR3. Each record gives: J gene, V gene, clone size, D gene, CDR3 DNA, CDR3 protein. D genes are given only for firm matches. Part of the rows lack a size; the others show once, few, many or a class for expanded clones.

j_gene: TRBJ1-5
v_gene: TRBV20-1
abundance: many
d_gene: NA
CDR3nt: TGCAGTGCTAGAGGCGGACAGATAAATCAGCCCCAGCATTTT
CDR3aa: CSARGGQINQPQHF

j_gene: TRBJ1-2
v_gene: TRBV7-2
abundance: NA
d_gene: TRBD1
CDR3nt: TGTGCCAGCAGCTTAGATGGCGGGACAGGGTCGCCCTTCAACTATGGCTACACCTTC
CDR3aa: CASSLDGGTGSPFNYGYTF

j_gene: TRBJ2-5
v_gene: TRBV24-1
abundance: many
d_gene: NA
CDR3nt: TGTGCCACCAGTGATTTGCGGGGCAGTAGGTCTCAAGAGACCCAGTACTTC
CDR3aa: CATSDLRGSRSQETQYF

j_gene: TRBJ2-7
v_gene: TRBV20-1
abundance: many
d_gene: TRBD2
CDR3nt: TGCAGTGCTAGAGATCCCACTAGCGGGGCCTACGAGCAGTACTTC
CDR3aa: CSARDPTSGAYEQYF

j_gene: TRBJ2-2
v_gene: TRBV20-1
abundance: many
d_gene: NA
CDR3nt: TGCAGTGCTAGAGATACGGGCAGGCGAAACACCGGGGAGCTGTTTTTT
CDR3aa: CSARDTGRRNTGELFF

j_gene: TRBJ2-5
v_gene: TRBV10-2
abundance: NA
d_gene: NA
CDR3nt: TGCGCCAGCAGAGCGGGGCTCGGGGGCCGTGACCAAGAGACCCAGTACTTC
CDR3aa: CASRAGLGGRDQETQYF

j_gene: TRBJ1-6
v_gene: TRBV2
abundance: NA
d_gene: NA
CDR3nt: TGTGCCAGCAGTGAAAGGTGGGGGGAAAATTCACCCCTCCACTTT
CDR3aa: CASSERWGENSPLHF

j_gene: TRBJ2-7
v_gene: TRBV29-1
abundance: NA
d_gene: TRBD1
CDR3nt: TGCAGCGTGGGGACAGGGGCAGACGAGCAGTACTTC
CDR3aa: CSVGTGADEQYF

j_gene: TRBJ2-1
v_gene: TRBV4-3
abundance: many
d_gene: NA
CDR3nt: TGCGCCAGCAGCCAAGGTCGGCGGAGCTCCTACAATGAGCAGTTCTTC
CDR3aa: CASSQGRRSSYNEQFF

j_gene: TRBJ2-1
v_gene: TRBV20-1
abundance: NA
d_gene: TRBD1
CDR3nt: TGCAGTGCTAGTCCGGCGGGACAGGGGGATAATGAGCAGTTCTTC
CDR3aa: CSASPAGQGDNEQFF

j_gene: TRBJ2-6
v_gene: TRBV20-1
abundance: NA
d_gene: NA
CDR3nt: TGCAGTGCTCCGGACGGTGTGAATCGGGACACTGAAGCTTTC
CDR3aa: CSAPDGVNRDTEAF

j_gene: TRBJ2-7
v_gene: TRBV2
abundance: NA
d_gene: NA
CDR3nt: TGTGCCAGCAGTGGGCGTTCAGGGTGGAGAAGGGTCGAGCAGTACTTC
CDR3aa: CASSGRSGWRRVEQYF

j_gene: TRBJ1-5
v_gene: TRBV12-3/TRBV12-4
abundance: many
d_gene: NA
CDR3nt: TGTGCCAGCAGTTTAAGGGCAGGGGATTATCAGCCCCAGCATTTT
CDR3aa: CASSLRAGDYQPQHF

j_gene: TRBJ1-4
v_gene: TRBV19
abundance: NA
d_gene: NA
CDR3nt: TGTGCCAGTAGTCGGGATTGGGACACTGGAGGAAAACTGTTTTTT
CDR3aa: CASSRDWDTGGKLFF

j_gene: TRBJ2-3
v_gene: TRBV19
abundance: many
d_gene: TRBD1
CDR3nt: TGTGCCAGTAGTAAGAGGACAGGGGGGATGGCGGGGAGCACAGATACGCAGTATTTT
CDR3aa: CASSKRTGGMAGSTDTQYF

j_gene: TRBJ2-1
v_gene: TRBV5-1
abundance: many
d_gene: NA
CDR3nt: TGCGCCAGCAGCTTACAGGGCGCCCAAAATGAGCAGTTCTTC
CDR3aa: CASSLQGAQNEQFF

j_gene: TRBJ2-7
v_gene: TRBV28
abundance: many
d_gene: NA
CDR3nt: TGTGCCAGCAGTTTTGGACTGACCTACGAGCAGTACTTC
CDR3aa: CASSFGLTYEQYF

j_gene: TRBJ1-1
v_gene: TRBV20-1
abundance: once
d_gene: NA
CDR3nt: TGCAGTGCTAGGACCCAGGGTAGGGACACTGAAGCTTTCTTT
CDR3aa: CSARTQGRDTEAFF

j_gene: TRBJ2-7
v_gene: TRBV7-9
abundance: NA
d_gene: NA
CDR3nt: TGTGCCAGCAGCACGCCGCCGGGACGAAATACTACGAGCTACTTC
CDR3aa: CASSTPPGRNTTSYF

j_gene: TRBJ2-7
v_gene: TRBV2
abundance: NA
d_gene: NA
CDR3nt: TGTGCCAGCAGCCTGGACGGGACCTACGTGCAGTACTTC
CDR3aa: CASSLDGTYVQYF

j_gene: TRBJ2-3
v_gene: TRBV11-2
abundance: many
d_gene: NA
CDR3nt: TGTGCCAGCAGCTACGAGTGGGTGGATACGCAGTATTTT
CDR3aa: CASSYEWVDTQYF

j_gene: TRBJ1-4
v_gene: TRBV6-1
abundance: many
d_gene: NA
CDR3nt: TGTGCCGGCTCCGGGACTGTTAATGAAAAACTGTTTTTT
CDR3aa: CAGSGTVNEKLFF

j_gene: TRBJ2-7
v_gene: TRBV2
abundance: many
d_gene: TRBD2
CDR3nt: TGTGCCAGCAGTGCAGCGGGAGGGGCGTCGTACGAGCAGTACTTC
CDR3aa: CASSAAGGASYEQYF

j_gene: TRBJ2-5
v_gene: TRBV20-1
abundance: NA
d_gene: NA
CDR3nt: TGCAGTGCTAGTATACAGGGGTATGGGACTCAGTACTTC
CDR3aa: CSASIQGYGTQYF

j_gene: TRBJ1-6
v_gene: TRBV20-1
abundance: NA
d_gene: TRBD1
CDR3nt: TGCAGTGCCAGGAGTGGGACAGGGGATAATTCACCCCTCCACTTT
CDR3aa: CSARSGTGDNSPLHF

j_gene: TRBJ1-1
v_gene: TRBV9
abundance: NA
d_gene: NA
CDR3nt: TGTGCCAGCAGCGTAGTGGGCAAGGCGAACACTGAAGCTTTCTTT
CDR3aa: CASSVVGKANTEAFF

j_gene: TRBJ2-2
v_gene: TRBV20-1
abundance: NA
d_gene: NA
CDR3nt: TGCAGTGCTAGACTAGCGGAGCTGTTTTTT
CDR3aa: CSARLAELFF

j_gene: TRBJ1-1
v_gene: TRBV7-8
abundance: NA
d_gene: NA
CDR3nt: TGTGCCAGCAGCCCTTGGGGCAGCCAGAATACTGAAGCTTTCTTT
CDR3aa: CASSPWGSQNTEAFF

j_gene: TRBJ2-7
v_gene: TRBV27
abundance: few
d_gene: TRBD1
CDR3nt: TGTGCCAGCAGTCCCCGACAGGGTCCTAAGAACGAGCAGTACTTC
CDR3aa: CASSPRQGPKNEQYF

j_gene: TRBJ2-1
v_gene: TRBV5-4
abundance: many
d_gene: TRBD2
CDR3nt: TGTGCCAGCAGCTACGGACTAGGCACCTACAATGAGCAGTTCTTC
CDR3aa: CASSYGLGTYNEQFF

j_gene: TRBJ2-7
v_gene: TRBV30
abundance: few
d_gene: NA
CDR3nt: TGTGCCTGGAGTGTACAGAAGGAGGTCCACGAGCAGTACTTC
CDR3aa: CAWSVQKEVHEQYF

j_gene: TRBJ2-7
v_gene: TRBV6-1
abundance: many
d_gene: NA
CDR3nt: TGTGCCAGCAGTGAGCGATTCTCGTCTTTGGGATACTTC
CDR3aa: CASSERFSSLGYF

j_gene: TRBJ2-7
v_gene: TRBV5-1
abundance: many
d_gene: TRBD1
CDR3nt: TGCGCCAGCCGATTCGGGACAGCCTACGAGCAGTACTTC
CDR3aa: CASRFGTAYEQYF

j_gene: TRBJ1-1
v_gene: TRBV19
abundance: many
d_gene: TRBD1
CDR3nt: TGTGCCAGTAGTATCCGGGACAGGAACACTGAAGCTTTCTTT
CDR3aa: CASSIRDRNTEAFF

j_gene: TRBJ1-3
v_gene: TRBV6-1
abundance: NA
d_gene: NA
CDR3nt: NA
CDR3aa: CASSRDWGRGNTTYF

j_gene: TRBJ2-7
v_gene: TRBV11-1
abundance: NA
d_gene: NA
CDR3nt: TGTGCCAGCAGCTTAGCGCCGGGGACGGGCAGCTCCTACGAGCAGTACTTC
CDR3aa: CASSLAPGTGSSYEQYF

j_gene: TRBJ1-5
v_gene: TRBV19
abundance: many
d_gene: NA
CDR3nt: TGTGCCACAAGAGACGGGAGCAATCAGCCCCAGCATTTT
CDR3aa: CATRDGSNQPQHF

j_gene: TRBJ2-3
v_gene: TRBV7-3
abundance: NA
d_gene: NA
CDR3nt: TGTGCCAGAAGCCAAGATATAGGTACGCAGTATTTT
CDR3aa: CARSQDIGTQYF

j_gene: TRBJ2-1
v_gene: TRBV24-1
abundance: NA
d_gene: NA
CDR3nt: TGTGTCACGACCCGGTGCCTCGACTACAATGAGCAGTTCTTC
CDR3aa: CVTTRCLDYNEQFF

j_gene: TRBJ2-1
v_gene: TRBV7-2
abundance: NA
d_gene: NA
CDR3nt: TGTGCCGATATATTGCGGAATGAGCAGTTCTTC
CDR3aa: CADILRNEQFF

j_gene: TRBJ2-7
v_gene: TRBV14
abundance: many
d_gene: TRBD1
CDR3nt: TGTGCCAGCAGCGGTCCCGGGACAGGCCTCGAGCAGTACTTC
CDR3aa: CASSGPGTGLEQYF